The 28 T cell receptor beta chains listed next were all sequenced from one sample in a study of blood T cell repertoires in COVID-19. This table comes from immunoSEQ multiplex PCR, and its TCRdb copy is limited to in-frame clones, with some not included. Of 50,000 to 55,000 clones listed, 82% are singletons. The sequenced material came from peripheral blood. The receptor source for this set is a man older than 75 with COVID-19, enrolled during active disease.

V usage is TRBV27 and J usage is TRBJ1-1; D unresolved. Germline values: CDR1 MNHEY, CDR2 SMNVEV (reference sequence). V lost 5 bases to trimming and J lost 6 bases, with 19 bases between them. CDR3 size: 15 residues. The CDR3 sequence is CASSHFGLSNAEAFF. CDR3 sequence (DNA): TGTGCCAGCAGTCACTTTGGACTGAGTAACGCTGAAGCTTTCTTT.

The chain uses TRBV9 and TRBJ1-2; D ambiguous. With 2 bases removed from V and 4 bases from J, the gap between germline ends came to 6 bases. The V gene's germline CDR1 is SGDLS and CDR2 YYNGEE. The CDR3 has 12 residues. CDR3 bases: TGTGCCAGCAGCGTCGGGATCTATGGCTACACCTTC. Encoded protein: CASSVGIYGYTF.

V and J are TRBV6-5 and TRBJ1-5; 7 positions agree with TRBD1. Germline-derived CDR1 and CDR2 are MNHEY and SVGAGI. This CDR3 contains 13 residues. Trimming removed 7 bases from V and 6 bases from J; junction bases left unmatched: 6. CDR3: CASKVSGGQPQHF. The CDR3 DNA sequence: TGTGCCAGCAAAGTATCAGGGGGTCAGCCCCAGCATTTT.

The V call is TRBV6-2 or TRBV6-3, the J call TRBJ1-3; D not certain. This CDR3 comprises 13 residues. Trimming removed 6 bases at V and 4 bases at J, with 10 bases between. From germline, CDR1 is MNHEY and CDR2 SVGEGT. This CDR3 is CASSPVRGNTIYF. Here the CDR3 DNA reads TGTGCCAGCAGCCCCGTCAGGGGAAACACCATATATTTT.

The rearrangement uses TRBV10-3 and TRBJ2-3; D perhaps matches TRBD1 (6 bases). This CDR3 spans 12 amino acids. Germline assignment: CDR1 ENHRY and CDR2 SYGVKD. Trimming removed 9 bases at V and 4 bases at J, with 11 bases between. CDR3 nucleotide sequence: TGTGCCATAGGGGGTTTCCCAGATACGCAGTATTTT. This translates into CAIGGFPDTQYF.

This sequence joins TRBV9 and TRBJ2-5; perhaps TRBD2 as D (5 bases). In germline, CDR1 is SGDLS, CDR2 YYNGEE. The CDR3 has 14 residues. V was pared by 4 bases and J by 0 bases, with 10 bases between. CDR3 in DNA: TGTGCCAGCAGCCGTACAGCGGACCAAGAGACCCAGTACTTC. This translates into CASSRTADQETQYF.

The V call is TRBV29-1, the J call TRBJ1-2, with D possibly matching TRBD1 (5 bases). Germline V gene sequence: CDR1 SQVTM, CDR2 ANQGSEA. V lost 7 bases and J lost 3, with 9 bases in between. The CDR3 runs 11 residues. The CDR3 loop is CSAGTDYGYTF. CDR3 bases: TGCAGCGCTGGGACTGACTATGGCTACACCTTC.

This clone was seen a handful of times. The V gene is TRBV9, the J gene TRBJ1-2; 8 bases match TRBD1. The CDR3 loop spans 14 amino acids. The V segment lost 1 base and the J segment 7 bases; nucleotides outside the gene matches: 6. Germline V CDR1 and CDR2: SGDLS, YYNGEE. CDR3 sequence reads: CASSVRAGGSGYTF. CDR3 nucleotide sequence: TGTGCCAGCAGCGTAAGGGCAGGGGGCAGTGGCTACACCTTC.

The chain couples TRBV28 to TRBJ2-5; 15 positions match TRBD2. The CDR3 consists of 19 residues. Germline CDR1 MDHEN, CDR2 SYDVKM. After removal of 5 bases from V and 4 bases from J, the junction contained 14 bases not matched to a gene. The CDR3 coding sequence is TGTGCCAGCAGTCCACCTAGGACTAGCGGGGGGGCCGGATCAGAGACCCAGTACTTC. It specifies CASSPPRTSGGAGSETQYF.

The rearrangement links TRBV30 to TRBJ1-1, with a tentative D call TRBD1 (5 bases). Germline lookup yields CDR1 GTSNPN and CDR2 SVGIG (reference sequence). The CDR3 is 14 amino acids. The V and J ends lost 5 bases and 0 bases respectively, with 13 bases between them. The CDR3 loop reads CAWSTGGMNTEAFF. The CDR3 DNA is TGTGCCTGGTCTACAGGTGGTATGAACACTGAAGCTTTCTTT.

The gene calls are TRBV7-9 and TRBJ2-1; D possibly corresponds to TRBD1 (5 bases). The V end was cut by 1 base, the J end by 8 bases, with 15 bases between. The CDR3 spans 15 residues. Germline V lookup: CDR1 SEHNR, CDR2 FQNEAQ (reference sequence). The CDR3 DNA reads TGTGCCAGCAGCTTAGTACCCCCGCGCAGGGATGAGCAGTTCTTC. Translating it yields CASSLVPPRRDEQFF.

The sample holds a few counts of this clone. The V and J genes are TRBV5-4 and TRBJ2-1; TRBD1 aligns across 10 bases. Germline V lookup: CDR1 SGHNT, CDR2 YYREEE (reference sequence). After removal of 5 bases from V and 10 bases from J, the junction contained 15 bases not matched to a gene. The CDR3 is 16 residues long. CDR3: CASSSDRTGGFNEQFF. The CDR3 nucleotides read TGTGCCAGCAGTTCCGATAGGACAGGGGGGTTCAACGAGCAGTTCTTC.

The chain has TRBV2 and TRBJ2-3, with TRBD2 matching over 14 bases. The CDR3 consists of 13 residues. V dropped 4 bases and J dropped 10; count of bases not matched to a gene: 1. Germline values: CDR1 SNHLY, CDR2 FYNNEI. DNA for the CDR3: TGTGCCAGCAGTGGGACTAGCGGGGGGTCGCAGTATTTT. Amino acid sequence: CASSGTSGGSQYF.

The gene calls are TRBV28 and TRBJ2-5; 9 bases agree with TRBD1. Trimming took 6 bases from V and 5 from J; bases not matched to a gene: 10. The CDR3 has 15 amino acids. CDR1 and CDR2 from the germline V gene are MDHEN and SYDVKM. CDR3 region: CASSLPQGAGETQYF. DNA of the CDR3: TGTGCCAGCAGCCTTCCACAGGGGGCTGGGGAGACCCAGTACTTC.

V gene TRBV19 combines with J gene TRBJ2-2; perhaps TRBD1 as D (5 bases). This CDR3 has 15 residues. V shed 6 bases and J shed 0 bases, with 11 bases lying between them. CDR1 LNHDA and CDR2 SQIVND come from the germline V gene (reference sequence). In nucleotides, the CDR3 is TGTGCCAGTAGAGACAGCCCTACGAACACCGGGGAGCTGTTTTTT. Translating it yields CASRDSPTNTGELFF.

The chain carries TRBV6-5 and TRBJ2-5; D perhaps matches TRBD2 (5 bases). This CDR3 has 15 residues. Looked up from germline, CDR1 is MNHEY and CDR2 is SVGAGI. Trimming took 0 bases from V and 5 from J, leaving 13 bases between them. For the CDR3, the DNA is TGTGCCAGCAGTTACTCGAGAGGAGGATATGAGACCCAGTACTTC. It yields the protein CASSYSRGGYETQYF.

This clone was observed a few times. This chain connects TRBV19 to TRBJ1-5, with D possibly TRBD1 on 6 matching bases. CDR1 LNHDA and CDR2 SQIVND come from the germline V gene (reference sequence). Trimming left V 7 bases short and J 4 bases short, with 14 bases between. There are 14 residues in the CDR3. This chain's CDR3 is CASTPRDTNQPQHF. DNA of the CDR3: TGTGCCAGTACCCCCCGGGACACTAATCAGCCCCAGCATTTT. Full variable domain (remainder filled in from reference TRBV19 and TRBJ1-5): DGGITQSPKYLFRKEGQNVTLSCEQNLNHDAMYWYRQDPGQGLRLIYYSQIVNDFQKGDIAEGYSVSREKKESFPLTVTSAQKNPTAFYLCASTPRDTNQPQHFGDGTRLSIL.

In this sample, this clone turned up a few times. This chain connects TRBV7-9 to TRBJ2-2; TRBD1 agrees at 9 bases. The CDR3 consists of 14 residues. Unmatched junction bases numbered 7, after V lost 8 bases and J lost 6 bases. The germline V gene has CDR1 SEHNR and CDR2 FQNEAQ (reference sequence). CDR3 loop: CASQPRTGAGELFF. CDR3 DNA sequence: TGTGCCAGCCAGCCCCGGACAGGGGCCGGGGAGCTGTTTTTT.

The chain joins TRBV30 to TRBJ1-3; D unclear. V was clipped by 2 bases and J by 6 bases, with 14 bases between them. Germline assignment: CDR1 GTSNPN and CDR2 SVGIG (reference sequence). The CDR3 runs to 14 residues. CDR3 protein: CAWSLGDRLNTIYF. DNA for the CDR3: TGTGCCTGGAGTCTCGGGGATCGCTTAAACACCATATATTTT. The whole variable domain, filled in from reference TRBV30 and TRBJ1-3, reads SQTIHQWPATLVQPVGSPLSLECTVEGTSNPNLYWYRQAAGRGLQLLFYSVGIGQISSEVPQNLSASRPQDRQFILSSKKLLLSDSGFYLCAWSLGDRLNTIYFGEGSWLTVV.

V gene TRBV10-1 combines with J gene TRBJ2-1; 14 nucleotides align to TRBD2. The germline V gene has CDR1 WNHNN and CDR2 SYGVQD (reference sequence). The CDR3 has 15 residues. The J segment lost 6 bases and the V segment lost 4 bases, leaving 2 bases of the junction unmatched. The CDR3 spells CASSVGTSGSNEQFF. CDR3 in DNA: TGCGCCAGCAGTGTGGGGACTAGCGGGAGCAATGAGCAGTTCTTC.

V gene TRBV19 combines with J gene TRBJ2-4; 8 bases map to TRBD1. This CDR3 region has 20 residues. The V gene's germline CDR1 is LNHDA and CDR2 SQIVND (reference sequence). Trimming removed 5 bases from V and 0 bases from J; junction bases left unmatched: 18. CDR3 DNA sequence: TGTGCCAGTAGTGCCCGCAATACCCGAATCGGACAGGGAGCCAAAAACATTCAGTACTTC. This codes for CASSARNTRIGQGAKNIQYF.

The chain links TRBV18 to TRBJ1-1, with 7 positions matching TRBD1. Germline CDR1 and CDR2: KGHSH and LQKENI. V gave up 3 bases and J gave up 5 bases; unmatched junction bases: 9. This CDR3 contains 15 residues. CDR3 region: CASSPPGQLRTEAFF. In DNA, the CDR3 is TGTGCCAGCTCACCGCCGGGACAGCTGAGGACTGAAGCTTTCTTT.

A single count supports this clone. The V call is TRBV5-6, the J call TRBJ2-7; 9 bases are a match to TRBD1. Germline V gives CDR1 SGHDT, CDR2 YYEEEE. The CDR3 is 15 amino acids. The V segment lost 4 bases and the J segment 4 bases; nucleotides outside the gene matches: 9. CDR3: CASSPRDRVRYEQYF. The CDR3 DNA is TGTGCCAGCAGCCCCCGGGACAGGGTAAGGTACGAGCAGTACTTC.

V usage is TRBV2 and J usage is TRBJ2-7, with a weak D call TRBD1 (5 bases). Trimming cost V 6 bases and J 6 bases, with 12 bases left between them. This CDR3 is built from 12 residues. CDR1 and CDR2 from the germline V gene are SNHLY and FYNNEI. In nucleotides, the CDR3 is TGTGCCAGCAGGTACAGGTTTACCGAGCAGTACGTC. It yields the protein CASRYRFTEQYV.

The rearrangement links TRBV5-5 to TRBJ2-5; a possible D gene is TRBD1 (6 bases). Germline CDR1 and CDR2: SGHKS and YYEKEE (reference sequence). CDR3 length equals 15 residues. V lost 0 bases and J lost 4, with 13 bases in between. CDR3 sequence reads: CASSLGRLGGETQYF. In DNA form, the CDR3 reads TGTGCCAGCAGCTTGGGACGGCTAGGGGGAGAGACCCAGTACTTC. Full variable domain (rest looked up from reference TRBV5-5 and TRBJ2-5): DAGVTQSPTHLIKTRGQQVTLRCSPISGHKSVSWYQQVLGQGPQFIFQYYEKEERGRGNFPDRFSARQFPNYSSELNVNALLLGDSALYLCASSLGRLGGETQYFGPGTRLLVL.

The gene calls are TRBV25-1 and TRBJ1-4; TRBD1 is a possible D gene (6 bases). CDR1 MGHDK and CDR2 SYGVNS come from the germline V gene. V dropped 2 bases and J dropped 7 bases, with 14 bases sitting between them. The CDR3 covers 15 residues. The CDR3 reads CASSEGGGGSEKLFF. DNA of the CDR3: TGTGCCAGCAGTGAAGGAGGGGGAGGGAGTGAAAAACTGTTTTTT.

The chain employs TRBV6-5 and TRBJ2-5, with D unclear. Germline-derived CDR1 and CDR2 are MNHEY and SVGAGI. CDR3 size: 14 residues. The V end lost 6 bases, the J end lost 3 bases, and 14 bases lay between the germline ends. For the CDR3, the DNA is TGTGCCAGCAGCCTCGAAAACGGAGAAGAGACCCAGTACTTC. Encoded protein: CASSLENGEETQYF.

V and J are TRBV24-1 and TRBJ2-2; D is perhaps TRBD2 (6 bases). The CDR3 spans 17 residues. From germline, CDR1 is KGHDR and CDR2 SFDVKD. Between the trimmed V and J ends, which lost 7 bases and 6 bases, there was a span of 23 bases. CDR3 in DNA: TGTGCCACCAGCGCTCGTTGGGGGGAGACCGGGCCCGGGGAGCTGTTTTTT. This translates into CATSARWGETGPGELFF.